This TCR beta chain derives from a study of blood T cell repertoires in COVID-19. CDR3 length: 15 amino acids. Germline loops: CDR1 MDHEN, CDR2 SYDVKM. V lost 4 bases, J lost 9 bases, and 12 bases stayed unmatched. TCRdb's table, derived via immunoSEQ multiplex PCR, lists solely in-frame clones and lacks some. The sample has a few hundred thousand clones; around 87% are singletons. This sequence was found in a man aged 50 to 59 with active or convalescent COVID-19. The V gene is TRBV28, the J gene TRBJ1-5, with 7 bases matching TRBD1. Input material: peripheral blood. CDR3 in amino acids: CASSSPGQEVRPQHF. The CDR3, as DNA: TGTGCCAGCAGTTCCCCAGGACAGGAGGTCCGGCCCCAGCATTTT.